This TCR beta chain is from a study of tumor and adjacent non-tumor tissue in lung cancer. Overall study context: There were 11 to 13 adenocarcinoma, a couple of squamous cell carcinoma and 1 small cell lung cancer cases. On average, productive TCRbeta reads reached about 4.4 million per sample.

General study results and limits: Compared with tumor, normal lung showed significantly lower TCR diversity.

TCRbeta libraries were built with three rounds of nested PCR, modified from ARM-PCR. TCRdb independently ran MiXCR on the multiplex PCR reads; one entry per CDR3 protein. The table shows tens of thousands of distinct CDR3 sequences, with about 70% occurring only once. Points on this clonotype: Its specificity is unknown. Relative to the germline gene, one junction end is altered; a read error may explain this.

RNA was extracted from bulk tissue without any cell sorting. The normal lung tissue was taken more than 3 cm from the tumor edge. Donors were chemotherapy-naive, newly diagnosed lung cancer surgical patients in China, August–late 2014. This CDR3 has 14 amino acids. This chain uses TRBV12-3 or TRBV12-4 with TRBJ1-1; 11 nucleotides agree with TRBD1. The sequence came from a woman in her sixties or seventies with non-small cell lung cancer. The sequenced sample was distant non-tumor lung tissue. The CDR3: CASGTGGQNTEALF. The CDR3 DNA follows: TGTGCCAGCGGGACAGGGGGGCAGAATACTGAAGCTTTGTTT.